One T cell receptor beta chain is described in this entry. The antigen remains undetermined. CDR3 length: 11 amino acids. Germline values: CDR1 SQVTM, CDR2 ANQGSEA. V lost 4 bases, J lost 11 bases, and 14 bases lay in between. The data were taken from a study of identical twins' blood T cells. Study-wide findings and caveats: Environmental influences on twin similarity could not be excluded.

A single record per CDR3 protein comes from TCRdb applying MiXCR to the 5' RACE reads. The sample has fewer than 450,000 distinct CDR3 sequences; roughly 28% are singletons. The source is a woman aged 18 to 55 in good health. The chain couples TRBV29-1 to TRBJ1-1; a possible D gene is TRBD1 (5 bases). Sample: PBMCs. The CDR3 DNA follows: TGCAGCGTTGTGATGAGGGCAGGGGCTTTCTTT. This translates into CSVVMRAGAFF.